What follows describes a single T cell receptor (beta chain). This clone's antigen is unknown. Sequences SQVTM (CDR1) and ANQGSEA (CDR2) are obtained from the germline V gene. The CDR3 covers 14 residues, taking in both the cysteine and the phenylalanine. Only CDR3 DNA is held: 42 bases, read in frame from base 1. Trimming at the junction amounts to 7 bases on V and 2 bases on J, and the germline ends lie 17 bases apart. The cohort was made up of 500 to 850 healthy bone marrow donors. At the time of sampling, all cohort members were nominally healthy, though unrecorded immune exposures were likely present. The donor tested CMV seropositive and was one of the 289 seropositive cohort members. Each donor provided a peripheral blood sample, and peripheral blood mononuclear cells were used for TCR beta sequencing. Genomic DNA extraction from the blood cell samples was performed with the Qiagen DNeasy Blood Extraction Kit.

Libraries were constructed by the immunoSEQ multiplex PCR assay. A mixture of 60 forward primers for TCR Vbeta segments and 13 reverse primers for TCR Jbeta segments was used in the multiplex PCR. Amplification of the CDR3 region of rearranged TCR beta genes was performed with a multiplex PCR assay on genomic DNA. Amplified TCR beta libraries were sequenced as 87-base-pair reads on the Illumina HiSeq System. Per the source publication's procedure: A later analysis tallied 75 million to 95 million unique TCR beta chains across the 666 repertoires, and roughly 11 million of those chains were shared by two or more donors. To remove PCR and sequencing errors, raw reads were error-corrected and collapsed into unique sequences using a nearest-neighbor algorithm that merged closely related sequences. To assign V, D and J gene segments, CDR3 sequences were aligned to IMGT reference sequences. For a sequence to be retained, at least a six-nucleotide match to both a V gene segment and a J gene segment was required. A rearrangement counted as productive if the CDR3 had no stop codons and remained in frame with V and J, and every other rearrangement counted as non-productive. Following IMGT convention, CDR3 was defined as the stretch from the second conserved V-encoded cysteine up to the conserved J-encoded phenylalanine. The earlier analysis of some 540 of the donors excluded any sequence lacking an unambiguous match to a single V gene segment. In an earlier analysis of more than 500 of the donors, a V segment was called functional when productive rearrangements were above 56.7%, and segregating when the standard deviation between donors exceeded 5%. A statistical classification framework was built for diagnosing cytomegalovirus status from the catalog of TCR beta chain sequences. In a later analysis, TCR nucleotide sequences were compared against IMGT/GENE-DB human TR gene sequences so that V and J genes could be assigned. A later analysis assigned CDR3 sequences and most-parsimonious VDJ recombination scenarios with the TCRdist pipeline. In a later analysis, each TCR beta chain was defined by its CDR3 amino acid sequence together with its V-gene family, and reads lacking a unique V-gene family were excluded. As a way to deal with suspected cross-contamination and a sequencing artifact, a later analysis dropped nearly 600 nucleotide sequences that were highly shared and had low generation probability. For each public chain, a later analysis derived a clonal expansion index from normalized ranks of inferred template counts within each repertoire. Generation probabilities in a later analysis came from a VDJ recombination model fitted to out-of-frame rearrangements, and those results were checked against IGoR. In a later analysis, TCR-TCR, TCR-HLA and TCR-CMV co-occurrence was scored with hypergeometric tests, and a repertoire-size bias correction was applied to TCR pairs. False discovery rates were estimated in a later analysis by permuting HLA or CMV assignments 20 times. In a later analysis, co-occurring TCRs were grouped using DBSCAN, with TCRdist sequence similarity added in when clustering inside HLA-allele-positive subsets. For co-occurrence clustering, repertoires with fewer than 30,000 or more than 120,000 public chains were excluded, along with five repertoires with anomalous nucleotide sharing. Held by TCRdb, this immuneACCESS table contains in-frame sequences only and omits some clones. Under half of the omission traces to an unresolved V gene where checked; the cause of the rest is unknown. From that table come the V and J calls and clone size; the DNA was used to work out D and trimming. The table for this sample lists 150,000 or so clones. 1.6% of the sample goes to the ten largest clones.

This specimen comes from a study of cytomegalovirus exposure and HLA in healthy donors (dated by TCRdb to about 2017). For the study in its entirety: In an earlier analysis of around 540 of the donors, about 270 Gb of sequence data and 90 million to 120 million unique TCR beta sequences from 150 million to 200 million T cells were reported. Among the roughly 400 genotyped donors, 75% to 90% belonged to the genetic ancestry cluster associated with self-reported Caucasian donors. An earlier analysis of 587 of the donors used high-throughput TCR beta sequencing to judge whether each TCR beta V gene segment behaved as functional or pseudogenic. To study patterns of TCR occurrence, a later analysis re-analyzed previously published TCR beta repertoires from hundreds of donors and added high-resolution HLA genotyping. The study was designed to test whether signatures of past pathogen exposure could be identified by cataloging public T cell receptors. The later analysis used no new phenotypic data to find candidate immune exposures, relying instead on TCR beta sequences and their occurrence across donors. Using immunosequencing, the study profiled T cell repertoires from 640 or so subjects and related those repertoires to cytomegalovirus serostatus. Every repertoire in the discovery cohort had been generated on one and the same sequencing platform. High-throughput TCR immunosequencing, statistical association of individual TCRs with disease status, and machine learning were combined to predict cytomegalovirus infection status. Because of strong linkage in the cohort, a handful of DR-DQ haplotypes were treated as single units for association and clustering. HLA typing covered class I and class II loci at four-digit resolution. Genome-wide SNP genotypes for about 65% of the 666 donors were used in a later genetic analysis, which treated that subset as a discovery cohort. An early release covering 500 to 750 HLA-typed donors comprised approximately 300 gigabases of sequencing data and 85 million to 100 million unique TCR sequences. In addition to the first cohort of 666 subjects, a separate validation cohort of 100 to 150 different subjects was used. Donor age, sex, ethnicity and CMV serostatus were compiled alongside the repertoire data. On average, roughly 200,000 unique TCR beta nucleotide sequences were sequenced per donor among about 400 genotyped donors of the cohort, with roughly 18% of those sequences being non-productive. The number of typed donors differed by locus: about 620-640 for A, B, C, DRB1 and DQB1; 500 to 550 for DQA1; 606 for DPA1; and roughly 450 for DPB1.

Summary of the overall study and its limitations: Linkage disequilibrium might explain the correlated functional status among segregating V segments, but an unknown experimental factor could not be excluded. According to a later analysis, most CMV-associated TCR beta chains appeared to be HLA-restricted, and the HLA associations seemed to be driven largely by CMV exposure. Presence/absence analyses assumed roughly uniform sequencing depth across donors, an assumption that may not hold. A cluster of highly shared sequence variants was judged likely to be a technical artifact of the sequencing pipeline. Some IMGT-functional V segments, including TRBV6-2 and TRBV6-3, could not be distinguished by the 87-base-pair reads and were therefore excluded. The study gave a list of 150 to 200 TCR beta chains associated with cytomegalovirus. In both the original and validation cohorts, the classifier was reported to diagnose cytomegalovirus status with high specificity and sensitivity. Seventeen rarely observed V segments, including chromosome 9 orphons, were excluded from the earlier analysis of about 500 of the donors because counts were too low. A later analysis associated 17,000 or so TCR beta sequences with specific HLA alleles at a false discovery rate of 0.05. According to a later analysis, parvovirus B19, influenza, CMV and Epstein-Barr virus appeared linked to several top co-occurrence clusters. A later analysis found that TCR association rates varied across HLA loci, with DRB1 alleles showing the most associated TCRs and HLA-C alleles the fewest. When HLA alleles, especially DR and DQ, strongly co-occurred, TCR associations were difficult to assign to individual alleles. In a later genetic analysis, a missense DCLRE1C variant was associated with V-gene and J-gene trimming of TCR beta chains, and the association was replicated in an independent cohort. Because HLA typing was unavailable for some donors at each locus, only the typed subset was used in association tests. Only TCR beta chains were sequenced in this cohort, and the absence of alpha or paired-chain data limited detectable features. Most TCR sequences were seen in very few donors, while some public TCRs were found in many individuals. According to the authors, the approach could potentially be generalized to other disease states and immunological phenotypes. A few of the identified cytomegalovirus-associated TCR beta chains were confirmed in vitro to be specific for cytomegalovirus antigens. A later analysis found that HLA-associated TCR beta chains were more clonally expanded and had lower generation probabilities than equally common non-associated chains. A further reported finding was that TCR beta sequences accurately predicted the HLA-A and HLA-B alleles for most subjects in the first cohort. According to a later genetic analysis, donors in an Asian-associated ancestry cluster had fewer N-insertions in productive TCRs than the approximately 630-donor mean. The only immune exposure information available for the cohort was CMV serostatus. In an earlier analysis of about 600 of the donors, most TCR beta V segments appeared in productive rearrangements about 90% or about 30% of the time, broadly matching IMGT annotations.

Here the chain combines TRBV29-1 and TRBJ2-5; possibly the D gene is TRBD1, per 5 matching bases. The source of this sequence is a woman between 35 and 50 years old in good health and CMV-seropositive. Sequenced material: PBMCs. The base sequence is TGCAGCGCCGGTCCAGGGTTGGTACAAGAGACCCAGTACTTC. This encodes CSAGPGLVQETQYF. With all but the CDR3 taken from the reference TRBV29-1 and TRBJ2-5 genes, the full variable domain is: SAVISQKPSRDICQRGTSLTIQCQVDSQVTMMFWYRQQPGQSLTLIATANQGSEATYESGFVIDKFPISRPNLTFSTLTVSNMSPEDSSIYLCSAGPGLVQETQYFGPGTRLLVL.